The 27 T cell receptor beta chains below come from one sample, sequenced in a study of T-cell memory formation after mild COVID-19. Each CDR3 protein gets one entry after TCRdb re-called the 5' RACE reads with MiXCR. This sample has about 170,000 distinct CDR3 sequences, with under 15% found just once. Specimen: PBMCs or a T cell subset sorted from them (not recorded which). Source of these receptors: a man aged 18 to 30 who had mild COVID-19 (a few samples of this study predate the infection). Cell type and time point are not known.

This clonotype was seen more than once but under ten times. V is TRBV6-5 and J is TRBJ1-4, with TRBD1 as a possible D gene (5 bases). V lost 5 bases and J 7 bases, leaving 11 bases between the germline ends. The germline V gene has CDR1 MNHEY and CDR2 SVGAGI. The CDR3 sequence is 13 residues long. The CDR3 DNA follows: TGTGCCAGCAGTCCCAAAGGGACTGAAAAACTGTTTTTT. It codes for CASSPKGTEKLFF.

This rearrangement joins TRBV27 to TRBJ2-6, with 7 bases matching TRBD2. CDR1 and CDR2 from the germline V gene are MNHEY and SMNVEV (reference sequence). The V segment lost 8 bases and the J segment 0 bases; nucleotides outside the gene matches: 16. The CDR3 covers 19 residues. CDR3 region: CASVEWGGSLSSGANVLTF. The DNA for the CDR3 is TGTGCCAGCGTCGAGTGGGGAGGGAGCCTTAGCTCTGGGGCCAACGTCCTGACTTTC.

The CDR3 DNA follows: TGCAGTGCTGTGGACAGGGTCTACGAGCAGTACTTC. Its protein is CSAVDRVYEQYF. V and J are TRBV20-1 and TRBJ2-7; 8 nucleotides align to TRBD1. The ends lost 5 bases at V and 3 bases at J; junction bases unmatched: 3. Germline-derived CDR1 and CDR2 are DFQATT and SNEGSKA (reference sequence). The CDR3 has 12 amino acids.

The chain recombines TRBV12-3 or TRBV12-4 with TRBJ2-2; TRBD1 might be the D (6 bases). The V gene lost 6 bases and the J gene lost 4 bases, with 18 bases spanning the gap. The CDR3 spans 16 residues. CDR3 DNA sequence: TGTGCCAGCAGATTCACCCCAGGGGTGGGCACCGGGGAGCTGTTTTTT. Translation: CASRFTPGVGTGELFF.

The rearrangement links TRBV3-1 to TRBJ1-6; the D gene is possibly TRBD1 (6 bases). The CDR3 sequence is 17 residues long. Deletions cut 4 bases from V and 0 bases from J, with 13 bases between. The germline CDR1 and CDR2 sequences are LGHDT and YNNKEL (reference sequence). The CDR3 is CASSLFTGSSYNSPLHF. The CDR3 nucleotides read TGTGCCAGCAGCCTCTTCACAGGGAGCTCCTATAATTCACCCCTCCACTTT.

CDR3 DNA sequence: TGCGCCAGCAGCTTGGGGGGACTAGCGGAGCAGTTCTTC. Protein product: CASSLGGLAEQFF. V is TRBV5-1 and J is TRBJ2-1; 10 bases fit TRBD2. The length of the CDR3 is 13 residues. Germline V CDR1 and CDR2: SGHRS, YFSETQ. Unmatched junction bases numbered 1, after V lost 0 bases and J lost 10 bases. Looking up the rest from reference TRBV5-1 and TRBJ2-1 gives the full variable domain: KAGVTQTPRYLIKTRGQQVTLSCSPISGHRSVSWYQQTPGQGLQFLFEYFSETQRNKGNFPGRFSGRQFSNSRSEMNVSTLELGDSALYLCASSLGGLAEQFFGPGTRLTVL.

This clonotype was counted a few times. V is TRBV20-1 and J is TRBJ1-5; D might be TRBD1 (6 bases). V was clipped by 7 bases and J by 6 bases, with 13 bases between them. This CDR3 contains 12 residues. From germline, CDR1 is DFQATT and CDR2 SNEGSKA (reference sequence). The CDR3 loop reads CSVVQGSQPQHF. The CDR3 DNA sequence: TGCAGTGTTGTACAGGGAAGTCAGCCCCAGCATTTT.

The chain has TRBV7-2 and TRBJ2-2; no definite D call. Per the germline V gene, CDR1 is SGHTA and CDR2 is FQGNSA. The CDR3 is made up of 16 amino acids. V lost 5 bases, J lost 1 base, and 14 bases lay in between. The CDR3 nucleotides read TGTGCCAGCAGCCCTTACAAGGCCTTGAACACCGGGGAGCTGTTTTTT. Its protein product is CASSPYKALNTGELFF.

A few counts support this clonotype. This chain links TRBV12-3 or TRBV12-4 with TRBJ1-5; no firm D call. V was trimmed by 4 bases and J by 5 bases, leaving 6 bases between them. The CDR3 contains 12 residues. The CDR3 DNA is TGTGCCAGCAGTTCAGCCGATCAGCCCCAGCATTTT. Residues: CASSSADQPQHF.

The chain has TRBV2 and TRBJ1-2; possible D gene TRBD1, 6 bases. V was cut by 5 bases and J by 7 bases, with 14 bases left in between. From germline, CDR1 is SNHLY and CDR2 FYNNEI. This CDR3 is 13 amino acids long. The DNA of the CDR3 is TGTGCCAGCAGTAGACAGGATAATGGTGGCTACACCTTC. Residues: CASSRQDNGGYTF.

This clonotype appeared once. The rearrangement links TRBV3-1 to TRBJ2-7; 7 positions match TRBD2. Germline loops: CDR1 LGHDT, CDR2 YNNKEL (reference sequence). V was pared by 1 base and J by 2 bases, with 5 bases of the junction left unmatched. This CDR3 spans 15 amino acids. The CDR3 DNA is TGTGCCAGCAGCCAAGGGCAAGCGGGGACCTACGAGCAGTACTTC. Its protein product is CASSQGQAGTYEQYF.

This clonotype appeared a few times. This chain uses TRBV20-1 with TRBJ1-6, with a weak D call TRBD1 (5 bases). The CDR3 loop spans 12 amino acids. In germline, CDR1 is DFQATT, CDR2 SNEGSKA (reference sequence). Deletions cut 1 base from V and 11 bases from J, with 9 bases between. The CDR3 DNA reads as TGCAGTGCTAGAGTCCTAGGGGCACCCCTCCACTTT. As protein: CSARVLGAPLHF.

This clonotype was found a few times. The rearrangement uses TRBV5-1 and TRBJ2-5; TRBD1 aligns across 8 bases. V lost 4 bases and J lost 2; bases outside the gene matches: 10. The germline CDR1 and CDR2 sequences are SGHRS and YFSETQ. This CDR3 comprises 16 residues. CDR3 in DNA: TGCGCCAGCAGCCCCGGACAGGGAGGTACTCAAGAGACCCAGTACTTC. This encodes CASSPGQGGTQETQYF.

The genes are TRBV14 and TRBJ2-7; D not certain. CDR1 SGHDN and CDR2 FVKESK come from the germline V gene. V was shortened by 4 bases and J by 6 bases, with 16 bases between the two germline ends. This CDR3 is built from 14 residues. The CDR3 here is CASSLASRLREQYF. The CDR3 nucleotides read TGTGCCAGCAGCCTAGCCAGCCGTCTCCGCGAGCAGTACTTC.

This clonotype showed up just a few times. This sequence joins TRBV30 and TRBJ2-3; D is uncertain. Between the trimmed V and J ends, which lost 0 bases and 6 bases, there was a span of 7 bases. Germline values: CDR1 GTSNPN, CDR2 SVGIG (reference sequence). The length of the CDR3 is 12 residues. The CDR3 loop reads CAWSVSRDTQYF. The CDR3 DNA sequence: TGTGCCTGGAGTGTATCCCGGGATACGCAGTATTTT. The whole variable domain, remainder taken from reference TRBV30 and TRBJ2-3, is SQTIHQWPATLVQPVGSPLSLECTVEGTSNPNLYWYRQAAGRGLQLLFYSVGIGQISSEVPQNLSASRPQDRQFILSSKKLLLSDSGFYLCAWSVSRDTQYFGPGTRLTVL.

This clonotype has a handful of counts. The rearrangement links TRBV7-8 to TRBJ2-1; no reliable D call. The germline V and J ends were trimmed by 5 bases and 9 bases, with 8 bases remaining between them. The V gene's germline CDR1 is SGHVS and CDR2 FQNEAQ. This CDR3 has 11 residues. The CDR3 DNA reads TGTGCCAGCAGCGACCGGTTTGAGCAGTTCTTC. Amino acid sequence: CASSDRFEQFF. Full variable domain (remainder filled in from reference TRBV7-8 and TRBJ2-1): GAGVSQSPRYKVAKRGQDVALRCDPISGHVSLFWYQQALGQGPEFLTYFQNEAQLDKSGLPSDRFFAERPEGSVSTLKIQRTQQEDSAVYLCASSDRFEQFFGPGTRLTVL.

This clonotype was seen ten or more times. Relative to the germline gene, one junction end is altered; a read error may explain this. Written as DNA, the CDR3 is TGTGCCAGCAGTTTACCTCAAGAGACCCAGTACTTC. Translation: CASSLPQETQYF. The chain employs TRBV5-1 and TRBJ2-5, with no clear D. CDR1 SGHRS and CDR2 YFSETQ come from the germline V gene. The CDR3 runs to 12 residues.

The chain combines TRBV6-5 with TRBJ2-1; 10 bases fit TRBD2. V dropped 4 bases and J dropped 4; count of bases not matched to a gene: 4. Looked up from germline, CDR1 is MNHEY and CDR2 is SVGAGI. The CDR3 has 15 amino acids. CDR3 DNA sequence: TGTGCCAGCAGTTCTAGACTAGCGGGTTACAATGAGCAGTTCTTC. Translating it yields CASSSRLAGYNEQFF.

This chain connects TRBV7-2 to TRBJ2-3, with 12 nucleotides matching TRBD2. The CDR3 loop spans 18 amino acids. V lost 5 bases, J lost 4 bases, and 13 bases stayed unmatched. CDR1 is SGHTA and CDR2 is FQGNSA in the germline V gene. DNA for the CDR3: TGTGCCAGCAGCCTAGGCCGGCTAGCGGGGGGGCACGCAGATACGCAGTATTTT. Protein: CASSLGRLAGGHADTQYF.

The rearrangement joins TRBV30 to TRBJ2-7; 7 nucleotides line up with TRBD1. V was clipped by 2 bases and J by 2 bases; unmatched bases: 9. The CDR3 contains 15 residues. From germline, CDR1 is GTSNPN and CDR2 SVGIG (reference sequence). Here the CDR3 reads CAWSTQTGIAYEQYF. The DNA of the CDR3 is TGTGCCTGGAGTACCCAGACAGGGATCGCCTACGAGCAGTACTTC.

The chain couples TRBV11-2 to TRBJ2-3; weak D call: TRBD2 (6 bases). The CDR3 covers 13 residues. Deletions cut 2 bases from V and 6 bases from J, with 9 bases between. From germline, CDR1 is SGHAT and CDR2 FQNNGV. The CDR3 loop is CASSLLLADTQYF. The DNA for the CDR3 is TGTGCCAGCAGCTTACTCCTAGCGGATACGCAGTATTTT.

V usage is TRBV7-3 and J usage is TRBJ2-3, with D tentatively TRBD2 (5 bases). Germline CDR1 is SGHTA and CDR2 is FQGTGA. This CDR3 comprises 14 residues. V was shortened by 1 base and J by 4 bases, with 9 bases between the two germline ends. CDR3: CASSLSPGSDTQYF. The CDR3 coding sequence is TGTGCCAGCAGCTTAAGTCCGGGGTCAGATACGCAGTATTTT.

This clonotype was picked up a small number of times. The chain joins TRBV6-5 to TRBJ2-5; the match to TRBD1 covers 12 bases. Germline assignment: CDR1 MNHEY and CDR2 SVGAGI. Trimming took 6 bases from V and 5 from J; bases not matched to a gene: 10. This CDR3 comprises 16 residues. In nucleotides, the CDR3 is TGTGCCAGCAGCCCGACCGGGACAGGGGGCTTCGAGACCCAGTACTTC. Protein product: CASSPTGTGGFETQYF.

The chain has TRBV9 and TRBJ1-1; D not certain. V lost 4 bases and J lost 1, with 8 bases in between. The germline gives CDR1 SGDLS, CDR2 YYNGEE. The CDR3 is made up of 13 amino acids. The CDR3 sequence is CASSPRANTEAFF. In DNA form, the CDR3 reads TGTGCCAGCAGCCCTAGGGCGAACACTGAAGCTTTCTTT. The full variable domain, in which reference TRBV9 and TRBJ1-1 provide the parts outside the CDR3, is DSGVTQTPKHLITATGQRVTLRCSPRSGDLSVYWYQQSLDQGLQFLIQYYNGEERAKGNILERFSAQQFPDLHSELNLSSLELGDSALYFCASSPRANTEAFFGQGTRLTVV.

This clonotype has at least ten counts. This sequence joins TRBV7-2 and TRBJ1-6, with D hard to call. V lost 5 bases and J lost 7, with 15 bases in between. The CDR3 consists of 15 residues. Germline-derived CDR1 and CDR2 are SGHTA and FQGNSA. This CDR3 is CASSPMPASNSPLHF. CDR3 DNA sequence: TGTGCCAGCAGCCCAATGCCAGCTTCGAATTCACCCCTCCACTTT.

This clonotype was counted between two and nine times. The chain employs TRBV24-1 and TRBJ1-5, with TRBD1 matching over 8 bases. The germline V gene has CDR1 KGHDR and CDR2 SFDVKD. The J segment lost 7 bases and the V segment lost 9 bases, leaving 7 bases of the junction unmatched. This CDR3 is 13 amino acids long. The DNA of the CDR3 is TGTGCCACCTCAGGACAGGGAGGACAGCCCCAGCATTTT. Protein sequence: CATSGQGGQPQHF.

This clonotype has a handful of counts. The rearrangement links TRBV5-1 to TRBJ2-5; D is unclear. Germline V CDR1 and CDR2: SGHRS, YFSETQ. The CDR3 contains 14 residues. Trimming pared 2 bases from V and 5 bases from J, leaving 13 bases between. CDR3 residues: CASSFDLGSETQYF. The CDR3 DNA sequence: TGCGCCAGCAGCTTCGACTTGGGATCGGAGACCCAGTACTTC.